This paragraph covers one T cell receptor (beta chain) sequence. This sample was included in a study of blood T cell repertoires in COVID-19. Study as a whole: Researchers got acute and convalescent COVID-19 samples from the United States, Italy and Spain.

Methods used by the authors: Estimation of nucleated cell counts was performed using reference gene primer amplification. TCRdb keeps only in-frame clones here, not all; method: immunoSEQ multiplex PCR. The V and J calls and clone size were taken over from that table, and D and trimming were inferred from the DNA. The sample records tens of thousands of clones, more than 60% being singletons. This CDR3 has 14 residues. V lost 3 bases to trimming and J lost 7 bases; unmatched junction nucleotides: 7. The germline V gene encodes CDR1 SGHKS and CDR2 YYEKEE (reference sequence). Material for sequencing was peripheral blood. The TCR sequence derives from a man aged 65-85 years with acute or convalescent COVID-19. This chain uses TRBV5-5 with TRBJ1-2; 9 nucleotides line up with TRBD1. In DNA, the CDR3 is TGTGCCAGCAGCTACGGGACAGGGTGGTTTGGCTACACCTTC. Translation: CASSYGTGWFGYTF.